Detailed here is one TCR beta chain. TCRdb's copy holds only in-frame clones and misses some; the assay was immunoSEQ multiplex PCR. The sample has 85,000 to 100,000 clones, 95% seen once. The CDR3 covers 14 residues. The J segment lost 5 bases and the V segment lost 4 bases, leaving 7 bases of the junction unmatched. Germline V gene data show CDR1 as SGDLS and CDR2 as YYNGEE. These data come from a study of technical replicates of blood from several donors. Sequencing was performed on T cells isolated from PBMCs. This chain joins TRBV9 and TRBJ2-7, with 9 bases lining up with TRBD2. The sequence came from a human donor in good health. As DNA, the CDR3 is TGTGCCAGCAGCCCGACTAGCGGATTTAACGAGCAGTACTTC. Protein: CASSPTSGFNEQYF.